The next 23 T cell receptor beta chains were all read from a single sample in a study of breast tumors, draining lymph nodes, adjacent tissues. MiXCR was run by TCRdb on the multiplex PCR reads, yielding one entry per CDR3 protein. The sample consists of 150,000 to 200,000 distinct CDR3 sequences, approximately 30% of them appearing once. Axillary draining lymph nodes of breast cancer patients supplied the node samples. Sequenced: axillary lymph node tissue. These receptor sequences come from a female donor with breast cancer. Some clones in this sample may be carry-over from other donors' samples.

V is TRBV20-1 and J is TRBJ2-1, with 9 bases that match TRBD2. Germline CDR1 and CDR2: DFQATT and SNEGSKA (reference sequence). The trim removed 6 bases at V and 9 bases at J, leaving 12 bases unmatched. CDR3 length equals 14 residues. The CDR3 region is CSAGEGLANTEQFF. The CDR3 nucleotides read TGCAGTGCAGGCGAAGGACTAGCGAACACTGAGCAGTTCTTC.

In this sample, this clonotype turned up many times. The chain couples TRBV12-5 to TRBJ1-4, with TRBD1 matching over 9 bases. In germline, CDR1 is LGHNT, CDR2 FRNRAP. The CDR3 consists of 17 residues. After removal of 6 bases from V and 8 bases from J, the junction contained 16 bases not matched to a gene. As DNA, the CDR3 is TGTGCTAGTGGACGACAGGGGGACCCGTCATGTAAGGAAAAACTGTTTTTT. This translates into CASGRQGDPSCKEKLFF.

The table lists this clonotype with many counts. This chain links TRBV24-1 with TRBJ2-2; 11 bases match TRBD1. The trim removed 9 bases at V and 5 bases at J, leaving 4 bases unmatched. Germline V lookup: CDR1 KGHDR, CDR2 SFDVKD. CDR3 length: 14 amino acids. DNA for the CDR3: TGTGCCACCGGGGGGACAGGGGGGACCGGGGAGCTGTTTTTT. Protein sequence: CATGGTGGTGELFF.

This clonotype was counted ten times or more. The V gene is TRBV18, the J gene TRBJ2-5; D perhaps matches TRBD1 (6 bases). CDR1 is KGHSH and CDR2 is LQKENI in the germline V gene. This CDR3 contains 15 residues. The V end lost 5 bases, the J end lost 1 base, and 14 bases lay between the germline ends. The CDR3 loop reads CASSSPGQRQETQYF. In DNA form, the CDR3 reads TGTGCCAGCTCATCGCCGGGACAACGCCAAGAGACCCAGTACTTC.

As to this clonotype: Mismatch with germline at one junction end may stem from a read error. The CDR3 spells CSSFLSGRGLLF. CDR3 sequence (DNA): TGCAGCAGCTTCCTTAGCGGGAGGGGGCTACTCTTC. The gene calls are TRBV29-1 and TRBJ2-1; 11 bases are a match to TRBD2. This CDR3 contains 12 residues. The V gene's germline CDR1 is SQVTM and CDR2 ANQGSEA.

The chain links TRBV6-5 to TRBJ1-6; 8 bases align to TRBD1. With V trimmed by 5 bases and J by 0 bases, 3 bases remained unmatched. CDR1 MNHEY and CDR2 SVGAGI come from the germline V gene. This CDR3 comprises 16 residues. CDR3 sequence (DNA): TGTGCCAGCAGTCGGGACAGGAGCTCCTATAATTCACCCCTCCACTTT. Protein sequence: CASSRDRSSYNSPLHF.

This clonotype was seen a single time. The chain employs TRBV7-8 and TRBJ1-1; tentatively, D is TRBD1 (6 bases). Trimming took off 5 bases at V and 4 bases at J, with 14 bases between the two ends. The CDR3 totals 14 residues. The germline CDR1 and CDR2 sequences are SGHVS and FQNEAQ. The CDR3 nucleotides are TGTGCCAGCAGCCCCGACAGGTGGAGCACTGAAGCTTTCTTT. Its protein is CASSPDRWSTEAFF. The variable domain in full, with the rest retrieved from reference TRBV7-8 and TRBJ1-1, is GAGVSQSPRYKVAKRGQDVALRCDPISGHVSLFWYQQALGQGPEFLTYFQNEAQLDKSGLPSDRFFAERPEGSVSTLKIQRTQQEDSAVYLCASSPDRWSTEAFFGQGTRLTVV.

A note on this clonotype: The conserved closing phenylalanine or tryptophan is absent in this CDR3, likely reflecting a read error. The limits of the CDR3 on the DNA are not certain, so only TCRdb's listed CDR3 is given. This chain's CDR3 is CASSASGSSYEQCS. The chain has TRBV9 and TRBJ2-7. The CDR3 numbers 14 amino acids, ends counted. Germline values: CDR1 SGDLS, CDR2 YYNGEE.

This clonotype was counted many times. CDR3 sequence reads: CASSLKDGQSVPGELFF. The CDR3 DNA reads as TGTGCCAGCAGCTTAAAGGACGGACAGTCCGTCCCCGGGGAGCTGTTTTTT. The chain is built from TRBV7-3 and TRBJ2-2; possible D gene TRBD1, 6 bases. Trimming removed 1 base at V and 6 bases at J, with 18 bases between. Germline-derived CDR1 and CDR2 are SGHTA and FQGTGA. The CDR3 is 17 amino acids.

This clonotype was picked up many times. V is TRBV12-3 or TRBV12-4 and J is TRBJ2-2; D perhaps matches TRBD2 (5 bases). Trimming shortened V by 9 bases and J by 6 bases, and 14 bases separated the two germline ends. The CDR3 contains 13 residues. CDR3 nucleotides: TGTGCCAGTGGACTGTCCATGGCCGGGGAGCTGTTTTTT. This sequence encodes CASGLSMAGELFF.

This clonotype was observed at least ten times. The chain joins TRBV6-2 or TRBV6-3 to TRBJ2-3, with 9 nucleotides matching TRBD2. The germline CDR1 and CDR2 sequences are MNHEY and SVGEGT. The CDR3 contains 15 residues. Losses at the gene ends were 4 bases for V and 8 bases for J; bases not matched to a gene: 10. The CDR3 region is CASSWERGDSGTQYF. The CDR3 DNA follows: TGTGCCAGCAGTTGGGAGCGGGGGGACTCTGGTACGCAGTATTTT.

The chain joins TRBV11-3 to TRBJ1-6, with 7 bases matching TRBD1. CDR1 SGHNT and CDR2 YENEEA come from the germline V gene. The CDR3 runs to 16 residues. With V trimmed by 4 bases and J by 6 bases, 9 bases remained unmatched. The CDR3 nucleotides read TGTGCCAGCAGCTCTGACAGGGACTTACTTAATTCACCCCTCCACTTT. Its translation is CASSSDRDLLNSPLHF.

This clonotype came up many times. This chain links TRBV7-2 with TRBJ1-1; D possibly corresponds to TRBD1 (5 bases). V was clipped by 2 bases and J by 1 base, with 8 bases between them. The CDR3 length is 14 residues. Germline CDR1 reads SGHTA; CDR2 reads FQGNSA. CDR3 DNA sequence: TGTGCCAGCAGCTTATGGGGCCCGAACACTGAAGCTTTCTTT. It encodes CASSLWGPNTEAFF.

On this clonotype itself: Its ends do not fully match the called genes, so a read error is possible. The chain employs TRBV7-2 and TRBJ2-5; unclear D gene. Germline CDR1 SGHTA, CDR2 FQGNSA. CDR3 length equals 13 residues. CDR3 loop: CAGSRHPQETQYF. In DNA form, the CDR3 reads TGTGCCGGCAGCCGGCATCCGCAAGAGACCCAGTACTTC.

This clonotype was seen repeatedly, ten times or more. The chain links TRBV6-5 to TRBJ2-7; D perhaps matches TRBD1 (6 bases). The germline gives CDR1 MNHEY, CDR2 SVGAGI. The germline V and J ends were trimmed by 2 bases and 3 bases, with 17 bases remaining between them. This CDR3 comprises 16 residues. This CDR3 reads CASSYPDRRGIYEQYF. For the CDR3, the DNA is TGTGCCAGCAGTTACCCAGACAGGAGAGGAATCTACGAGCAGTACTTC.

This clonotype was detected ten times or more. This sequence joins TRBV20-1 and TRBJ2-7; D could derive from TRBD1 or TRBD2 (5 bases each). The V end was cut by 5 bases, the J end by 2 bases, with 16 bases between. The CDR3 is 14 amino acids. Germline lookup yields CDR1 DFQATT and CDR2 SNEGSKA (reference sequence). DNA for the CDR3: TGCAGTGCTGGGCTTACTTGGGACCCCTACGAGCAGTACTTC. As protein: CSAGLTWDPYEQYF.

This clonotype was observed many times. The chain recombines TRBV12-5 with TRBJ2-5; 8 bases match TRBD1. V was clipped by 6 bases and J by 1 base; unmatched bases: 13. Germline values: CDR1 LGHNT, CDR2 FRNRAP. This CDR3 spans 17 amino acids. The DNA for the CDR3 is TGTGCTAGTGGGAAAGGGACAGGTCGGTGGGGCCAAGAGACCCAGTACTTC. Amino acids: CASGKGTGRWGQETQYF.

The sample holds one count of this clonotype. The junction departs from germline at one end; a sequencing error may be responsible. The chain joins TRBV7-9 to TRBJ2-7; D is ambiguous. CDR1 SEHNR and CDR2 FQNEAQ come from the germline V gene (reference sequence). CDR3 length equals 12 residues. CDR3 nucleotide sequence: TGTGCCAGCACTCGTGTTGTACACGGGCAGCACTTC. This translates into CASTRVVHGQHF.

V gene TRBV2 combines with J gene TRBJ2-2; D remains ambiguous. The CDR3 consists of 13 residues. CDR1 and CDR2 (germline): SNHLY, FYNNEI. Trimming pared 9 bases from V and 9 bases from J, leaving 17 bases between. The CDR3 coding sequence is TGTGCCAGGGGAAGGGCGAGGACCAGGGAGCTGTTTTTT. This codes for CARGRARTRELFF.

This clonotype turned up a few times. It may be a read error: a sequence one base away is much more abundant. This sequence joins TRBV20-1 and TRBJ2-1; TRBD1 agrees at 9 bases. From germline, CDR1 is DFQATT and CDR2 SNEGSKA (reference sequence). This CDR3 comprises 13 residues. CDR3 region: CSAVDRGYNAQFF. The CDR3, as DNA: TGCAGTGCTGTAGACAGGGGGTACAATGCGCAGTTCTTC.

This clonotype came up many times. The chain links TRBV5-1 to TRBJ2-5; D perhaps matches TRBD2 (5 bases). V lost 4 bases and J lost 7, with 29 bases in between. CDR1 is SGHRS and CDR2 is YFSETQ in the germline V gene. CDR3 length: 18 residues. DNA of the CDR3: TGCGCCAGCAGCCTGCATCCCCAGTCCACGGGTAGCGAACGGACCCAGTACTTC. Translating it yields CASSLHPQSTGSERTQYF.

V is TRBV7-2 and J is TRBJ1-2; 9 bases are shared with TRBD1. The CDR3 runs 14 residues. Trimming removed 5 bases from V and 2 bases from J; junction bases left unmatched: 3. CDR1 and CDR2 (germline): SGHTA, FQGNSA. CDR3 sequence reads: CASSIGTGNYGYTF. The DNA of the CDR3 is TGTGCCAGCAGCATCGGGACAGGGAACTATGGCTACACCTTC.

In its sample, this clonotype was seen many times. This chain links TRBV30 with TRBJ2-5; the D gene is possibly TRBD2 (5 bases). The CDR3 length is 13 residues. Trimming took 3 bases from V and 4 from J, leaving 12 bases between them. Germline CDR1 is GTSNPN and CDR2 is SVGIG (reference sequence). CDR3 loop: CAWSLRGAETQYF. CDR3 DNA sequence: TGTGCCTGGAGCCTTCGGGGAGCAGAGACCCAGTACTTC.